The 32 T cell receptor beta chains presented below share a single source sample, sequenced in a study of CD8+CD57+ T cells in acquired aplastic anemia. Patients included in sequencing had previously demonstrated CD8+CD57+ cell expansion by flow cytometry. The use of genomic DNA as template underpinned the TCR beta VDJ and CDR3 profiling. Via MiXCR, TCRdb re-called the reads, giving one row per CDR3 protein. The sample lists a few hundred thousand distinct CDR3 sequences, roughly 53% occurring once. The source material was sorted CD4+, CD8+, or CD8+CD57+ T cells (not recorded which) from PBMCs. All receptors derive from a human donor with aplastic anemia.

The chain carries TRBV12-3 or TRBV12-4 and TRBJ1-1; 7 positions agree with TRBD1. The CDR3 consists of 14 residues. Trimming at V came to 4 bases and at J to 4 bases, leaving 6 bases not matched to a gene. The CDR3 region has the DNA TGTGCCAGCAGTTCAACGACAGGGTCCACTGAAGCTTTCTTT. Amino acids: CASSSTTGSTEAFF.

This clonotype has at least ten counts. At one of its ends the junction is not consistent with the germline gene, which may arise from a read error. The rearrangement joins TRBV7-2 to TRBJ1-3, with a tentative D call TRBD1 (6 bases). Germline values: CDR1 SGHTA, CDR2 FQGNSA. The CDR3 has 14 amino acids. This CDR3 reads CASSFGGPGSTIYF. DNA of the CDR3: TGTGCCAGCAGCTTCGGGGGCCCTGGAAGCACCATATATTTT.

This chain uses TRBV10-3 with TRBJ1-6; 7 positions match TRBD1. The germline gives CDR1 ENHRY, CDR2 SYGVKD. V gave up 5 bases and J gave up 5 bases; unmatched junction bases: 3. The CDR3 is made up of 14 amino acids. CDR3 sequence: CAISRTGDNSPLHF. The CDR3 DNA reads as TGTGCCATCAGTCGGACAGGAGATAATTCACCCCTCCACTTT.

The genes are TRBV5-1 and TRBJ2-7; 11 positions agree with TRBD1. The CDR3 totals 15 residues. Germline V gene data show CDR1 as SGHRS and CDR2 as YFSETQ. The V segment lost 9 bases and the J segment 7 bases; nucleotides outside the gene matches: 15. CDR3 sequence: CATGGQGENTGEQYF. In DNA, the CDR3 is TGCGCCACCGGGGGACAGGGGGAGAACACCGGGGAGCAGTACTTC.

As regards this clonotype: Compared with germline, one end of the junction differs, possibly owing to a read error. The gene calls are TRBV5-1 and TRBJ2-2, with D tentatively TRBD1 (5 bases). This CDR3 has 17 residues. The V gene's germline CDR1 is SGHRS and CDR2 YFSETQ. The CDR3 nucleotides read TGTGCCAGCAGCTTGGTTCTGGGCAGGGTCAACACCGGGGAGCTGTTTTTT. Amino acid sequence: CASSLVLGRVNTGELFF.

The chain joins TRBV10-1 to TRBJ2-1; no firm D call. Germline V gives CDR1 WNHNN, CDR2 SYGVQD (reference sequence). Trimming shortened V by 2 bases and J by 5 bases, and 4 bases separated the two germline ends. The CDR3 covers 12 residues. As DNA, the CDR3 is TGCGCCAGCAGTGAGGCAGACAATGAGCAGTTCTTC. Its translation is CASSEADNEQFF.

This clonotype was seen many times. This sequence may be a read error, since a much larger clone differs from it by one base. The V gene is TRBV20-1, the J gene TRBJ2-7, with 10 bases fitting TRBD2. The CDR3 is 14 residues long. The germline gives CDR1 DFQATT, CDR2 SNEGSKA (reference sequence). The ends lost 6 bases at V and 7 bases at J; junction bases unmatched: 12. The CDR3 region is CSAYGGSGGGEQYF. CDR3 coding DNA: TGCAGTGCCTACGGGGGCAGCGGGGGGGGGGAGCAGTACTTC.

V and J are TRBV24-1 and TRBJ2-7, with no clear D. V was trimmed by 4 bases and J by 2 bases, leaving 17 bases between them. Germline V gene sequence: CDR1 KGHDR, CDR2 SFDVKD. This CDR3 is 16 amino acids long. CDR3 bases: TGTGCCACCAGTGACCCGATCAAGACAACGACCTACGAGCAGTACTTC. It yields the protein CATSDPIKTTTYEQYF.

For the CDR3, the DNA is TGTGCCAGTAGCTCGGGCTGGGATACGCAGTATTTT. As protein: CASSSGWDTQYF. This sequence joins TRBV19 and TRBJ2-3; D is unclear. Germline V gene lookup returns CDR1 LNHDA and CDR2 SQIVND (reference sequence). V was shortened by 6 bases and J by 6 bases, with 10 bases between the two germline ends. The CDR3 extends over 12 amino acids.

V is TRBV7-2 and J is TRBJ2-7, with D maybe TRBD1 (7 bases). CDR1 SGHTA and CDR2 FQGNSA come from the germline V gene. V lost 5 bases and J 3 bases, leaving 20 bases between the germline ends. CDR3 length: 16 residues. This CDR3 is CASSPSAGQRVYEQYF. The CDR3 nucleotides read TGTGCCAGCAGCCCGAGTGCGGGACAGCGAGTCTACGAGCAGTACTTC.

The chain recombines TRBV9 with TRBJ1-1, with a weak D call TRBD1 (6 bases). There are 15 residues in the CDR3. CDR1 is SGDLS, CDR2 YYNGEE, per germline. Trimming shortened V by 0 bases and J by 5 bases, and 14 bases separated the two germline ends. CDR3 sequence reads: CASSVDRAARTEAFF. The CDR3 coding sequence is TGTGCCAGCAGCGTAGACAGGGCAGCAAGGACTGAAGCTTTCTTT.

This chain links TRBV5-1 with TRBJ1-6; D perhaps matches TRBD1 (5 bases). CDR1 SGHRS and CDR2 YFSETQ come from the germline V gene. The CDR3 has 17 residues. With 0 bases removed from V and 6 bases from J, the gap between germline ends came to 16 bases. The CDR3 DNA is TGCGCCAGCAGCTTGGCCCCCGTAGGGGTTATTAATTCACCCCTCCACTTT. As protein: CASSLAPVGVINSPLHF.

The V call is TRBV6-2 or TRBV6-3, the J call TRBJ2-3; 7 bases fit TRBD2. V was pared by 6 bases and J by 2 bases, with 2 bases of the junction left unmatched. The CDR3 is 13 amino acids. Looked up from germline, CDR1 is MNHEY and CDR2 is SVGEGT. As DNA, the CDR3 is TGTGCCAGCAGCGGGGGGAACACAGATACGCAGTATTTT. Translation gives CASSGGNTDTQYF.

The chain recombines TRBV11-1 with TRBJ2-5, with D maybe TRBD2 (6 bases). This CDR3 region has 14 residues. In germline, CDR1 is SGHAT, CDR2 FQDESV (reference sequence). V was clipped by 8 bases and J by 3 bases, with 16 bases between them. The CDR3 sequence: CASGSGFTKETQYF. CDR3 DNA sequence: TGTGCCAGCGGCAGCGGGTTCACGAAAGAGACCCAGTACTTC.

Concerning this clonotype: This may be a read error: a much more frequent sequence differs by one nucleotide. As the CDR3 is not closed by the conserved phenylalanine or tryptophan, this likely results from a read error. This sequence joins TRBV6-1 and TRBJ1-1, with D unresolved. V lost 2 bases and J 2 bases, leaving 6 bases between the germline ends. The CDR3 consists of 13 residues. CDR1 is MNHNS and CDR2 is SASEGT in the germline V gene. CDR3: CASSEQFNTEAFL. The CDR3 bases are TGTGCCAGCAGTGAACAGTTCAACACTGAAGCTTTCCTT.

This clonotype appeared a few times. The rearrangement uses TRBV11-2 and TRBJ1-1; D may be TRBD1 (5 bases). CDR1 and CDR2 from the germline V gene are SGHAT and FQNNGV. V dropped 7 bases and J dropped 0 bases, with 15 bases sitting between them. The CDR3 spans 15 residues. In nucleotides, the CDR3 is TGTGCCAGCACCCGGGACCAACCCATGAACACTGAAGCTTTCTTT. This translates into CASTRDQPMNTEAFF.

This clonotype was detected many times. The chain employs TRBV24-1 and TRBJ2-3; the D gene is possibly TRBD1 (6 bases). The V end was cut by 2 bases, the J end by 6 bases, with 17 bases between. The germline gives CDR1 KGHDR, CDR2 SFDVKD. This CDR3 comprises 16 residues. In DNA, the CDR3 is TGTGCCACCAGTGATTCCGGACAGCCCATCGGGGATACGCAGTATTTT. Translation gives CATSDSGQPIGDTQYF.

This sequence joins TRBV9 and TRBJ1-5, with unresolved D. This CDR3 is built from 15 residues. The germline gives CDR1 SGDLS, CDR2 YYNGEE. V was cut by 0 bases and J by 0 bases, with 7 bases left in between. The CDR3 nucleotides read TGTGCCAGCAGCGTAGGAGCATATAGCAATCAGCCCCAGCATTTT. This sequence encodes CASSVGAYSNQPQHF.

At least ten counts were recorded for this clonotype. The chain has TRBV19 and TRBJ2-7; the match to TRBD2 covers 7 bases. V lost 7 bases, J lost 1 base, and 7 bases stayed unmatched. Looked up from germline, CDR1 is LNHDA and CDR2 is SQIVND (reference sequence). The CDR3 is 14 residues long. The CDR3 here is CASTLGGGSYEQYF. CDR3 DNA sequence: TGTGCCAGTACGCTCGGCGGGGGTTCCTACGAGCAGTACTTC.

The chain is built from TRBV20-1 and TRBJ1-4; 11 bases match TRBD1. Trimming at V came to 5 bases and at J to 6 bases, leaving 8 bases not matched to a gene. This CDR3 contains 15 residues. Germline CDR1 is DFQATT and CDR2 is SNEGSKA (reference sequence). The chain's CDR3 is CSARPRGQGDEKLFF. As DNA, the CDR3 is TGCAGTGCTCGCCCCCGGGGACAGGGGGATGAAAAACTGTTTTTT.

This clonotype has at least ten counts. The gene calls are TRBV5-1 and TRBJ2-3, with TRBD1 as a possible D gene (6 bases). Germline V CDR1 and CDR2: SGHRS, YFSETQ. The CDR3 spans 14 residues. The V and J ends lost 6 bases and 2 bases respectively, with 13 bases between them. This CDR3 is CASMGADYTDTQYF. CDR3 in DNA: TGCGCCAGCATGGGGGCAGACTACACAGATACGCAGTATTTT.

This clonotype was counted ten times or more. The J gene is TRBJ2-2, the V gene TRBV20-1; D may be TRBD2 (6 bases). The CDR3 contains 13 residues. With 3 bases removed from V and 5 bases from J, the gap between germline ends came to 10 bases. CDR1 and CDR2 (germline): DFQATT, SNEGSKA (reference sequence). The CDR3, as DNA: TGCAGTGCTAGGACCAGCGGGACCGGGGAGCTGTTTTTT. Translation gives CSARTSGTGELFF.

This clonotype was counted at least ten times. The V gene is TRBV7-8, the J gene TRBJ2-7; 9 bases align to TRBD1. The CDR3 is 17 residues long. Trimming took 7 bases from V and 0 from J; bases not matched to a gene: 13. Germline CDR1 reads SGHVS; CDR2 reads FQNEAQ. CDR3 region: CASKLGQGPTSSYEQYF. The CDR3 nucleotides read TGTGCCAGCAAACTAGGACAGGGGCCCACGAGCTCCTACGAGCAGTACTTC.

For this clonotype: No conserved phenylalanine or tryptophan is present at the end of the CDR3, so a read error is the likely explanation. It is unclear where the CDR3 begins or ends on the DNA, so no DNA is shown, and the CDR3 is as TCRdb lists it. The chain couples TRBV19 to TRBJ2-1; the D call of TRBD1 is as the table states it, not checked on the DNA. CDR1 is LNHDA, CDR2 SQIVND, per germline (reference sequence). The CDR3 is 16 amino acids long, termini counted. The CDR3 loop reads CASSPDREPSPTMSSC.

CDR3 nucleotides: TGTGCCACCCTCGGCGGCGAGCAGTACTTC. Residues: CATLGGEQYF. V gene TRBV24-1 combines with J gene TRBJ2-7; D gene ambiguous. Deletions cut 9 bases from V and 6 bases from J, with 8 bases between. Germline V gene data show CDR1 as KGHDR and CDR2 as SFDVKD. This CDR3 is 10 amino acids long.

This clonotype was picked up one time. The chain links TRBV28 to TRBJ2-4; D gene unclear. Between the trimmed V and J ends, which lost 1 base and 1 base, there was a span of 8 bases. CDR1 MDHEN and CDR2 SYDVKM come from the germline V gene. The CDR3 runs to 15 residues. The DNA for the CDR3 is TGTGCCAGCAGTTTATCAGCGAGGGCCAAAAACATTCAGTACTTC. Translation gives CASSLSARAKNIQYF.

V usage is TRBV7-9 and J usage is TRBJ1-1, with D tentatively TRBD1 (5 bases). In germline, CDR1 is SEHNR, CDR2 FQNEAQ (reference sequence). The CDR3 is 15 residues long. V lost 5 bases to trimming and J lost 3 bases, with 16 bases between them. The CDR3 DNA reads TGTGCCAGCAGCGCGGAAACGGAGGGGCACACTGAAGCTTTCTTT. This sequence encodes CASSAETEGHTEAFF. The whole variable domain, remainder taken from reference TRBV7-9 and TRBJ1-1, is DTGVSQNPRHKITKRGQNVTFRCDPISEHNRLYWYRQTLGQGPEFLTYFQNEAQLEKSRLLSDRFSAERPKGSFSTLEIQRTEQGDSAMYLCASSAETEGHTEAFFGQGTRLTVV.

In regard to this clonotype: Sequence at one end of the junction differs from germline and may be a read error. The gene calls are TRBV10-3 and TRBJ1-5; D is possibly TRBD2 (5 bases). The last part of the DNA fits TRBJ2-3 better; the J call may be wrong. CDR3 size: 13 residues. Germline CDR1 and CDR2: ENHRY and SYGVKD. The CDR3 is CAFSENLREPQYF. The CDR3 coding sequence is TGTGCCTTCAGTGAGAACCTAAGGGAGCCCCAGTATTTT.

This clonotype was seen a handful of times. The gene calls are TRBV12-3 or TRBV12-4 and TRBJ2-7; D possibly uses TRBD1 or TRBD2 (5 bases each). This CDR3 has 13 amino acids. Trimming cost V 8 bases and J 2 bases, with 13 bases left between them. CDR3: CASGRDGTYEQYF. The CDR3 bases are TGTGCCAGCGGCCGGGACGGTACCTACGAGCAGTACTTC.

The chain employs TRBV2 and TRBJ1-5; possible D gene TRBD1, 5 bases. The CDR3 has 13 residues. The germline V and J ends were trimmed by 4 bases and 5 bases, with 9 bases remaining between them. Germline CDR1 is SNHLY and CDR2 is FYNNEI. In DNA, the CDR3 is TGTGCCAGCAGTGGGGGGGGATATCAGCCCCAGCATTTT. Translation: CASSGGGYQPQHF.

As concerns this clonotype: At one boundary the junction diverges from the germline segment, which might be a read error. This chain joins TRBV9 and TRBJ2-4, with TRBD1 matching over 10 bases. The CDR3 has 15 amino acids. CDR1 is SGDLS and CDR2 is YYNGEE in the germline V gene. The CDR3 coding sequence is TGTGCCAGCAGCGTTCCAAAGGGACAGGGGAACATCCAGTACTTC. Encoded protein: CASSVPKGQGNIQYF.

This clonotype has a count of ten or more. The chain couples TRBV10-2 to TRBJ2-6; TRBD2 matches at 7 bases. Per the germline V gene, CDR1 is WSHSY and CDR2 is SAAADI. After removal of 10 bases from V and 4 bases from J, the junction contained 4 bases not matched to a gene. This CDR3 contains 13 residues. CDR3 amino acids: CAMRAGGANVLTF. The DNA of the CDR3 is TGCGCCATGCGAGCGGGGGGGGCCAACGTCCTGACTTTC.